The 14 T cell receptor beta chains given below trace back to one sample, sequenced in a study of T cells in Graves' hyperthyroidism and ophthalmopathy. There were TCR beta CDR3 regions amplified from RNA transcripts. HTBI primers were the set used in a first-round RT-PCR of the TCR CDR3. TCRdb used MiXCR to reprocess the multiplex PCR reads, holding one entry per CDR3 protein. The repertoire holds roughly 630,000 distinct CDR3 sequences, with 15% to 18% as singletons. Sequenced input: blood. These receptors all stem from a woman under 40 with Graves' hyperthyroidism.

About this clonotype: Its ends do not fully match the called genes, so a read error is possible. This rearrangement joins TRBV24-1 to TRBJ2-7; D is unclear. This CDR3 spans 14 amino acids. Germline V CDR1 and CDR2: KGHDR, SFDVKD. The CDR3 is CATSGPGRAYEQYF. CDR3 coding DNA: TGTGCCACTAGTGGCCCTGGACGGGCCTACGAGCAGTACTTC.

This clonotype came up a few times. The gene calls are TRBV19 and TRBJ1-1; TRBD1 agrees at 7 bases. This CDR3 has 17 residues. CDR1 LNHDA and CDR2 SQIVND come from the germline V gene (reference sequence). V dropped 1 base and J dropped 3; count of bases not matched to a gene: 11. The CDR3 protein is CASSIGITDRVDTEAFF. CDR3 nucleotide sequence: TGTGCCAGTAGTATAGGGATCACAGACAGGGTGGACACTGAAGCTTTCTTT.

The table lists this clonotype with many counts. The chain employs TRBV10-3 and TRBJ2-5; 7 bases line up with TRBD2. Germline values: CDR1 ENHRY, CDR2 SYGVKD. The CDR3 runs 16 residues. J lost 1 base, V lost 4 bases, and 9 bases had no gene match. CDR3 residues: CAISASFAGAQETQYF. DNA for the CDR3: TGTGCCATCAGTGCATCATTCGCGGGAGCCCAAGAGACCCAGTACTTC.

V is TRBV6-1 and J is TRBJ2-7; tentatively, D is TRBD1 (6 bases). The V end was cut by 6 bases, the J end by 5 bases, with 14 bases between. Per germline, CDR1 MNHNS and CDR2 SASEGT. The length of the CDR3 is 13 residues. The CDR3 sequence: CASRSHRADEQYF. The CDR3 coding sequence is TGTGCCAGCAGATCACACAGGGCCGACGAGCAGTACTTC.

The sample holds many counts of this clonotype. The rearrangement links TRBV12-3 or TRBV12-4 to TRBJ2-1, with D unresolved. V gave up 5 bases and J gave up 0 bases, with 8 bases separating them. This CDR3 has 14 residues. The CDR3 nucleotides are TGTGCCAGCAGTACCTACCGCTCCTACAATGAGCAGTTCTTC. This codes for CASSTYRSYNEQFF.

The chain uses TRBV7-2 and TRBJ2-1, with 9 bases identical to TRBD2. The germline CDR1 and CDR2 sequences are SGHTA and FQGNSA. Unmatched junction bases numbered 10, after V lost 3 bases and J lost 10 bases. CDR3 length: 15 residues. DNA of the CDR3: TGTGCCAGCAGCTTTTGGGCTAGCGGGGCAAGGGAGCAGTTCTTC. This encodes CASSFWASGAREQFF.

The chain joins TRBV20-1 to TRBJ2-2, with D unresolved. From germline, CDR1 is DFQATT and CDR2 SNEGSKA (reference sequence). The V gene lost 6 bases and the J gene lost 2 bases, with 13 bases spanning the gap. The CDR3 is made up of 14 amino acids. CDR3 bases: TGCAGTGCCAGTTCAACTATAAACACCGGGGAGCTGTTTTTT. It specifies CSASSTINTGELFF.

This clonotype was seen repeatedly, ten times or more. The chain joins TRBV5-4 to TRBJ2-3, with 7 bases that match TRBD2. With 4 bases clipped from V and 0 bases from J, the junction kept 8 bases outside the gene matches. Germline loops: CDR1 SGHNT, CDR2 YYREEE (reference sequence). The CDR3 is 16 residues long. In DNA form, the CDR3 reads TGTGCCAGCAGCCTGAACGGCGGGAGCAGCACAGATACGCAGTATTTT. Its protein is CASSLNGGSSTDTQYF.

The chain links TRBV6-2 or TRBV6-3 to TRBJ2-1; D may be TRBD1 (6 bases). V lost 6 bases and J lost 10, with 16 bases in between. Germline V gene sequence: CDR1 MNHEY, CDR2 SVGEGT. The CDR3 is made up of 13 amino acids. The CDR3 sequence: CASSPAQGREQFF. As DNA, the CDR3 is TGTGCCAGCAGCCCGGCCCAGGGGAGAGAGCAGTTCTTC.

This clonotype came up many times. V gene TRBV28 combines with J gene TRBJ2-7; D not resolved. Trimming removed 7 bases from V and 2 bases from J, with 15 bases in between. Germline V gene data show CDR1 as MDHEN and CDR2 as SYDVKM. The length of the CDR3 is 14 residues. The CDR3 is CASTRSGSTYEQYF. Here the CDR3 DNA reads TGTGCCAGCACTCGTTCCGGGTCGACCTACGAGCAGTACTTC.

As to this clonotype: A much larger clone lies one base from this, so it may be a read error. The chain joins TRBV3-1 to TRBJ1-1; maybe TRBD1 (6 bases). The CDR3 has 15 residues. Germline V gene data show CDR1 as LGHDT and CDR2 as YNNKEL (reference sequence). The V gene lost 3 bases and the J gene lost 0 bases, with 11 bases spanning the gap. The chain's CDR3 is CASSHRDTLNTEAFF. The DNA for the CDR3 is TGTGCCAGCAGCCACCGGGACACCTTGAACACTGAAGCTTTCTTT.

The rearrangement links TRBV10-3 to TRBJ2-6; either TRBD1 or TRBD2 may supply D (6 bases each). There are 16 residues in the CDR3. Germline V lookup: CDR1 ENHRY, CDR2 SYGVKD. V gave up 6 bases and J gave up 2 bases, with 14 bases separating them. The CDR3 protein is CAIRRQEGAGANVLTF. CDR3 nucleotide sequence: TGTGCCATCAGGAGGCAGGAGGGGGCTGGGGCCAACGTCCTGACTTTC.

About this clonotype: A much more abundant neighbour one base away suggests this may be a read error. CDR3 protein: CASSGIHTEASF. As DNA, the CDR3 is TGTGCCAGCAGCGGCATCCACACTGAAGCTTCCTTT. V is TRBV3-1 and J is TRBJ1-1, with D uncertain. The length of the CDR3 is 12 residues. CDR1 and CDR2 from the germline V gene are LGHDT and YNNKEL (reference sequence).

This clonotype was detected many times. DNA for the CDR3: TGTGCCAGCAGTTGGGAGGGGAATCAGCCCCAGCATTTT. The encoded protein is CASSWEGNQPQHF. V is TRBV27 and J is TRBJ1-5; TRBD1 is a possible D gene (5 bases). V was clipped by 4 bases and J by 4 bases, with 8 bases between them. Germline CDR1 reads MNHEY; CDR2 reads SMNVEV (reference sequence). The CDR3 has 13 residues.